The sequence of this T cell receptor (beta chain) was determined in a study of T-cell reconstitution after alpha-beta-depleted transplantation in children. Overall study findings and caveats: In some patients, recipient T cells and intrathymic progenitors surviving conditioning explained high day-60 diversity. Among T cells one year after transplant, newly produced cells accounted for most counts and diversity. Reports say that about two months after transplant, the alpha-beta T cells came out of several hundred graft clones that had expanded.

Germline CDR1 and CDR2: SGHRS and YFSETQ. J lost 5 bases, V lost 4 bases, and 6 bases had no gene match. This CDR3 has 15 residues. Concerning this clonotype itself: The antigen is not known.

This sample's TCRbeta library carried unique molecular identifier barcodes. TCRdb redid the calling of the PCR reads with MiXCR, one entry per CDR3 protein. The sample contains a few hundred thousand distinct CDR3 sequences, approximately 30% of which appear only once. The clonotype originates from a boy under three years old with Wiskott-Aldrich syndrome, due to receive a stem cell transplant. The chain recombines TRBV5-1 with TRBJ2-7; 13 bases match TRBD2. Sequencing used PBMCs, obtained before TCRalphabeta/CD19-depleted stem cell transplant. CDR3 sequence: CASSPGLAGLHEQYF. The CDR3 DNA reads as TGCGCCAGCAGCCCGGGACTAGCGGGATTACACGAGCAGTACTTC.